This is a list of T cell receptor beta chains from one sample in a study of neurological immune-mediated disorders. Via MiXCR, TCRdb re-called the 5' RACE reads, giving one row per CDR3 protein. Of about 30,000 distinct CDR3 sequences listed, under 6.5% are singletons. Sequenced material: CD4+ T cells from blood. The receptors were sampled from a woman between 50 and 59 years old in good health. Each CDR3 is given with its conserved first and last residue. The order of the fields is D gene, clone size, J gene, V gene, CDR3 DNA, CDR3 protein. A D gene is named only where the DNA matches it firmly. Rows give clone size only sometimes, using once, few, many, or a class for an expanded clone.

>TRBD2|many|TRBJ2-7|TRBV7-7
TGTGCCAGCAGCTTAGTTCTAGCGGGGGACTACGAGCAGTACTTC
CASSLVLAGDYEQYF
>NA|many|TRBJ2-7|TRBV5-1
TGCGCCAGCAGCTTTGACGCGCACTCCTACGAGCAGTACTTC
CASSFDAHSYEQYF
>NA|many|TRBJ2-3|TRBV29-1
TGCAGCGTTGAGGAAGCGGTAGGGGCAGATACGCAGTATTTT
CSVEEAVGADTQYF
>NA|NA|TRBJ2-2|TRBV15
TGTGCTACCAGCAGGCCGATGGGGGGTCTTATCACCGGGGAGCTGTTTTTT
CATSRPMGGLITGELFF
>NA|many|TRBJ2-7|TRBV7-2
TGTGCCAGCAGCGTAACAGTGAACTACGAGCAGTACTTC
CASSVTVNYEQYF
>TRBD1|many|TRBJ1-1|TRBV7-2
TGTGCCAGCAGCCGAGTACAGGGGGTTGGAACTGAAGCTTTCTTT
CASSRVQGVGTEAFF
>TRBD2|many|TRBJ2-1|TRBV5-1
TGCGCCAGCAGCTTGGGAGTTAGCGGGCGGCCTGAAAATGAGCAGTTCTTC
CASSLGVSGRPENEQFF
>NA|many|TRBJ1-5|TRBV29-1
TGCAGCGTTGGCGGACTCAATCAGCCCCAGCATTTT
CSVGGLNQPQHF
>TRBD2|many|TRBJ2-3|TRBV7-6
TGTGCCAGCAGCTGGACTAGCGGGGGTACAGATACGCAGTATTTT
CASSWTSGGTDTQYF
>NA|many|TRBJ1-1|TRBV21-1
TGTGCCAGCACTCCCGGCACGGGACTCCAGAACACTGAAGCTTTCTTT
CASTPGTGLQNTEAFF
>NA|many|TRBJ2-1|TRBV5-1
TGCGCCAGCAGCCACGGCGGCTCCTACAATGAGCAGTTCTTC
CASSHGGSYNEQFF
>NA|many|TRBJ2-3|TRBV7-8
TGTGCCAGCAGCTTAAGTCGGGGGCCGTCGAGCACAGATACGCAGTATTTT
CASSLSRGPSSTDTQYF
>NA|many|TRBJ2-2|TRBV12-3/TRBV12-4
TGTGCCAGCAGTTGGGGACAACTCGGAGGGGAGCTGTTTTTT
CASSWGQLGGELFF
>TRBD1|many|TRBJ2-3|TRBV29-1
TGCAGCGCCCTTCCCAGGGGGAGTGGGACAGATACGCAGTATTTT
CSALPRGSGTDTQYF
>NA|many|TRBJ2-3|TRBV20-1
TGCAGTGCTAGCCCTCTCGGTCCTGGTCCAGATACGCAGTATTTT
CSASPLGPGPDTQYF
>NA|NA|TRBJ1-1|TRBV11-2
TGTGCCAGCAGCCTGGCGAGGGGTGGCCGAATGAACACTGAAGCTTTCTTT
CASSLARGGRMNTEAFF
>NA|many|TRBJ1-1|TRBV20-1
TGCAGTGCTAGATCGCCCATGAACACTGAAGCTTTCTTT
CSARSPMNTEAFF
>NA|medium-sized|TRBJ2-3|TRBV5-1
TGCGCCAGCAGCGGGGGTGCCTACACAGATACGCAGTATTTT
CASSGGAYTDTQYF
>NA|many|TRBJ2-1|TRBV19
TGTGCCAGTAGTATAAAGGGCGGCTACTACAATGAGCAGTTCTTC
CASSIKGGYYNEQFF
>TRBD1|many|TRBJ2-7|TRBV27
TGTGCCAGCAGACATCAGGGACAGCAGGAGCAGTACTTC
CASRHQGQQEQYF
>NA|many|TRBJ2-2|TRBV28
TGTGCCAGCAAAGGCGCGAACACCGGGGAGCTGTTTTTT
CASKGANTGELFF
>TRBD2|many|TRBJ2-1|TRBV19
TGTGCCAGTACCACGCTCGCGACTAGCGGGAGGGGAGAGCAGTTCTTC
CASTTLATSGRGEQFF
>NA|many|TRBJ2-1|TRBV5-4
TGTGCCAGCAGCTTGGTGGCCTCTCATGAGCAGTTCTTC
CASSLVASHEQFF
>TRBD2|many|TRBJ2-2|TRBV3-1
TGTGCCAGCAGCCAGACTAGCGGGACTTCGACCGGGGAGCTGTTTTTT
CASSQTSGTSTGELFF
>TRBD2|many|TRBJ2-2|TRBV5-1
TGCGCCAGCAGCGGCGGGACTAGCGGGATAGGCACCGGGGAGCTGTTTTTT
CASSGGTSGIGTGELFF
>NA|many|TRBJ1-1|TRBV3-1
TGTGCCAGCAGCCAAACGACTGAAGCTTTCTTT
CASSQTTEAFF
>NA|many|TRBJ1-5|TRBV29-1
TGCAGCGTTGGAGAGAATAGCAATCAGCCCCAGCATTTT
CSVGENSNQPQHF
>NA|many|TRBJ1-1|TRBV6-1
TGTGCCAGCAGCGGACAAACAACGGGAGCTTTCTTT
CASSGQTTGAFF
>TRBD2|many|TRBJ2-1|TRBV7-9
TGTGCCAGCAGCTTAGCACTAGCGGGAGATGAGCAGTTCTTC
CASSLALAGDEQFF
>TRBD1|many|TRBJ1-1|TRBV29-1
TGCAGCGTTCGGACAGGGGTGGGGTACACTGAAGCTTTCTTT
CSVRTGVGYTEAFF
>NA|many|TRBJ2-2|TRBV5-4
TGTGCCAGCAGGCGGTGGGGGAACACCGGGGAGCTGTTTTTT
CASRRWGNTGELFF
>NA|many|TRBJ2-5|TRBV5-4
TGTGCCAGCAGCGCCGGCAAAGAGACCCAGTACTTC
CASSAGKETQYF
>NA|many|TRBJ1-1|TRBV6-5
TGTGCCAGCAACACCCGCGGGGGGGGTATGAACACTGAAGCTTTCTTT
CASNTRGGGMNTEAFF
>NA|many|TRBJ2-7|TRBV15
TGTGCCACCAGCAGAGATGACGAGCAGTACTTC
CATSRDDEQYF
>TRBD2|medium-sized|TRBJ2-2|TRBV27
TGTGCCAGCAGTCCTCGGCGGGGGACCTACACCGGGGAGCTGTTTTTT
CASSPRRGTYTGELFF
>NA|many|TRBJ1-4|TRBV25-1
TGTGCCAGCAGTGAATCGTGGGGAAGAAAAGAAAAACTGTTTTTT
CASSESWGRKEKLFF
>NA|many|TRBJ1-2|TRBV20-1
TGCAGTGCTAGAGAGCTGCAGGGAATCTATGGCTACACCTTC
CSARELQGIYGYTF
>TRBD2|many|TRBJ2-7|TRBV20-1
TGCAGTGCTAGCCCAACTAGCGGGAGGGCCTACGAGCAGTACTTC
CSASPTSGRAYEQYF
>TRBD2|many|TRBJ2-7|TRBV20-1
TGCAGTGCTAGTGGGGCGAGTCGGGGGGACTACGAGCAGTACTTC
CSASGASRGDYEQYF
>NA|many|TRBJ1-4|TRBV28
TGTGCCGGCCGGAGAGGGAATGAAAAACTGTTTTTT
CAGRRGNEKLFF
>NA|many|TRBJ2-2|TRBV5-1
TGCGCCAGCAGCATAGACGGGCCGGACACCGGGGAGCTGTTTTTT
CASSIDGPDTGELFF
>TRBD1|many|TRBJ1-6|TRBV7-2
TGTGCCAGCAGCCCCGACAGGGGCGCCTTAGGTTCACCCCTCCACTTT
CASSPDRGALGSPLHF
>NA|many|TRBJ2-1|TRBV5-1
TGCGCCAGCAGCTTGGGCCTGAGCTACAATGAGCAGTTCTTC
CASSLGLSYNEQFF
>TRBD1|many|TRBJ1-6|TRBV10-2
TGCGCCAGCAGTGCCCGATGGACAGGGGCCGCATTCTGGGACCTCCACTTT
CASSARWTGAAFWDLHF
>NA|NA|TRBJ1-1|TRBV12-3/TRBV12-4
TGTGCCAGCACTCCCCACAAGGCCGCTGAAGCTTTCTTT
CASTPHKAAEAFF
>NA|many|TRBJ2-1|TRBV29-1
TGCAGCGTTAGGTCAGGGAAAAACAATGAGCAGTTCTTC
CSVRSGKNNEQFF
>TRBD1|medium-sized|TRBJ2-1|TRBV2
TGTTCCACCCACAGGGGGCTAGACAATGAGCAGTTCTTC
CSTHRGLDNEQFF
>TRBD1|many|TRBJ2-2|TRBV28
TGTGCCAGCAGTTTCCCGACGGGACAGGGGGGGTCCACCGGGGAGCTGTTTTTT
CASSFPTGQGGSTGELFF
>TRBD1|few|TRBJ1-5|TRBV6-2/TRBV6-3
TGTGCCAGCAGTTACGACTTACTCCGGGACAGACCTAATCAGCCCCAGCATTTT
CASSYDLLRDRPNQPQHF
>NA|many|TRBJ2-3|TRBV7-2
TGTGCCAGCAGCTTAGCGCTGGCAGGAGGGGCAGATACGCAGTATTTT
CASSLALAGGADTQYF
>NA|many|TRBJ2-7|TRBV14
TGTGCCAGCAGCCAAGAACCAGGGTGGGAATACGAGCAGTACTTC
CASSQEPGWEYEQYF
>TRBD2|many|TRBJ2-3|TRBV7-9
TGTGCCAGCAGCTCCGATCTAGCGGGAGGCGGCACAGATACGCAGTATTTT
CASSSDLAGGGTDTQYF